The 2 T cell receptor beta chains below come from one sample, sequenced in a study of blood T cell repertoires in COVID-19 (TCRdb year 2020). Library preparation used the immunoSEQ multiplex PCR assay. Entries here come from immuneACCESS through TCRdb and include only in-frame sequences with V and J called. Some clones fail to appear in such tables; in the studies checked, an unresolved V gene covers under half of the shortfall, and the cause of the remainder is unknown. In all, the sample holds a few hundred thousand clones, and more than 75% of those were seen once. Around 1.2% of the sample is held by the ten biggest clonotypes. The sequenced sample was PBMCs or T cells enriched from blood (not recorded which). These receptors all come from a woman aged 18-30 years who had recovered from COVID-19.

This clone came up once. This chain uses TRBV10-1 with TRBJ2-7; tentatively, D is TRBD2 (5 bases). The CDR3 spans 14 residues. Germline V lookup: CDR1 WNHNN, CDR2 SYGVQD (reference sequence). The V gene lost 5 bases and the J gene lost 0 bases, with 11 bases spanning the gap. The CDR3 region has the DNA TGCGCCAGCAGTCTTGAGGGCGGCTCCTACGAGCAGTACTTC. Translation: CASSLEGGSYEQYF.

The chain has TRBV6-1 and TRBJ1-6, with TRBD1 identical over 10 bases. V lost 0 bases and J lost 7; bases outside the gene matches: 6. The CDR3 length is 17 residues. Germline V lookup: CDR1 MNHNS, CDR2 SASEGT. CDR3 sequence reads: CASSEATWDRGNSPLHF. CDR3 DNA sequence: TGTGCCAGCAGTGAAGCTACCTGGGACAGGGGAAATTCACCCCTCCACTTT.